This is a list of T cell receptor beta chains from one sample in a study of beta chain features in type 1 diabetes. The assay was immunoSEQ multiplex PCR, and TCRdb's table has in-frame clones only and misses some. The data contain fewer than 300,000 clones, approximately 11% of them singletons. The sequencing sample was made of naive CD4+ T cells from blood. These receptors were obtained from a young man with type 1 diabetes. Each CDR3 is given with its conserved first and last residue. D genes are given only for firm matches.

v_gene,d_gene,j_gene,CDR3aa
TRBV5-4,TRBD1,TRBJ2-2,CASSPDRVFGELFF
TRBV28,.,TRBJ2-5,CASSGTYPRETQYF
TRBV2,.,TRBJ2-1,CASSLARNEQFF
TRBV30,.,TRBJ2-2,CAWSDTNTGELFF
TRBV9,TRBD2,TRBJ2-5,CASSKQATAGLETQYF
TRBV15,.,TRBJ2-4,CATSRDQVLGNIQYF
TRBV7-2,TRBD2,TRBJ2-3,CASSPPSGGGADTQYF
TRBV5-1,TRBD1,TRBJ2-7,CASSLADRVNEQYF
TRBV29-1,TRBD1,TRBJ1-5,CSAKTGGQNQPQHF
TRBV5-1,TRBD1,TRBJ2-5,CASSLRGDRPQETQYF
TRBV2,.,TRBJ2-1,CASSNPLRAYNEQFF
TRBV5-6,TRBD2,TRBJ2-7,CASRWGLAGEQYF
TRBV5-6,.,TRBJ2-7,CASSLRDGSSYEQYF
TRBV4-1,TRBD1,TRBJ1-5,CASSQNGQGDQPQHF
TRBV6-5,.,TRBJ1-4,CASSPSGEKLFF
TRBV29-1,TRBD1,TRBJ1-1,CSVEAGQGTEAFF
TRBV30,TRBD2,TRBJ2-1,CAWSVGGGYNEQFF
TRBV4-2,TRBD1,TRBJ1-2,CASSQPGQGYGGYTF
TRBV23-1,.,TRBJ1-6,CSRSGWGVSSPLHF